A single TCR beta chain is shown here with its context. Its specificity is unknown. This entry is derived from a study of cytomegalovirus exposure and HLA in healthy donors. V lost 3 bases to trimming and J lost 6 bases; unmatched junction nucleotides: 6. Germline V CDR1 and CDR2: LNHDA, SQIVND (reference sequence). This CDR3 spans 14 amino acids. Whole-study results and caveats: Among CMV-associated TCR beta chains, most appeared HLA-restricted in a later analysis.

Amplification used 60 Vbeta primers and 13 Jbeta primers. Here immunoSEQ multiplex PCR was the method, and the copy in TCRdb shows in-frame clones only, minus some. The sample includes over 120,000 clones. The chain has TRBV19 and TRBJ2-7; 9 nucleotides align to TRBD2. Material for sequencing was PBMCs. This TCR was recovered from a male donor in good health and CMV-seronegative. Here the CDR3 reads CASSMGLAGLEQYF. The CDR3 DNA reads as TGTGCCAGTAGTATGGGGCTAGCGGGACTCGAGCAGTACTTC. Variable domain in full (rest from reference TRBV19 and TRBJ2-7): DGGITQSPKYLFRKEGQNVTLSCEQNLNHDAMYWYRQDPGQGLRLIYYSQIVNDFQKGDIAEGYSVSREKKESFPLTVTSAQKNPTAFYLCASSMGLAGLEQYFGPGTRLTVT.